Listed below are T cell receptor beta chains from one sample, sequenced in a study of CD8 T cells in ankylosing spondylitis. TCRdb processed the 5' RACE reads anew with MiXCR; each CDR3 protein has one entry. The sample lists 470,000 or so distinct CDR3 sequences, 25% to 30% occurring once. The sample was blood, either unsorted or a sorted T cell fraction (not recorded which). The receptor source for this set is a male donor with ankylosing spondylitis. CDR3s include the opening cysteine and the closing phenylalanine or tryptophan. The order of the fields is V gene, CDR3 protein.

TRBV25-1	CASREFENSPLHF
TRBV24-1	CATSDRMTSGTDTQYF
TRBV11-2	CASSFHPRGAGYTDTQYF
TRBV13	CASSLGGHFTGELFF
TRBV27	CASSFRVEDQPQHF
TRBV12-3/TRBV12-4	CATLGTDLGRSYNEQFF
TRBV5-1	CASSPNGRGQGGYGYTF
TRBV5-1	CASSLGGPSGELFF
TRBV25-1	CASTGDSNQPQHF
TRBV7-2	CASSLDGTGDTEAFF
TRBV5-1	CASRSGGTYNEQFF
TRBV20-1	CSARGPNQPQHF
TRBV29-1	CSVAGRRESDTQYF
TRBV7-9	CASSLGPIESSPLHF
TRBV4-1	CASSQDIENTEAFF
TRBV4-2	CASSQGTGSSRYEQYF
TRBV2	CASRGRYNEQFF
TRBV5-5	CASSTSGVYGYTF
TRBV27	CASSPSLRDILIWYF
TRBV5-4	CASSVDRQNYNEQFF
TRBV5-1	CASSLDKTIGTEAFF
TRBV12-3/TRBV12-4	CASSLDGVSPLHF
TRBV20-1	CSASHWTGGSEQYF
TRBV4-1	CASSHLRGGANIQYF
TRBV7-9	CASSDIGTSGANEQFF
TRBV28	CASSFGLGQFF
TRBV5-1	CASSLEGTYNEQFF
TRBV7-2	CASSLLETGRIREQFF
TRBV20-1	CSANGGNRNEQFF
TRBV20-1	CSAIRDVSGNEQYF
TRBV10-3	CAIRPPNSNTGELFF
TRBV5-1	CASSLDRGDTEAFF
TRBV5-1	CASLPSASSYNEQFF
TRBV4-2	CASSQPTGGIPYEQYF
TRBV18	CASSPPRTGLSETQYF
TRBV20-1	CSASDRGGLAGVSQDSYNEQFF
TRBV11-2	CASSLAGGQNTGELFF
TRBV28	CASSPLTSGRGNEQFF
TRBV10-3	CAISEPGTGRLHTQYF
TRBV30	CAWSLTGVSGYTF
TRBV12-3/TRBV12-4	CASSPVRGYQETQYF
TRBV10-3	CAISLEGLRGETQYF
TRBV7-2	CASSPRMRADVVDEQFF
TRBV5-5	CASSPGQHNSPLHF
TRBV11-2	CASSLLDRSYNEQFF
TRBV20-1	CSASTPDTQYF
TRBV29-1	CSVEDNRAGAYNEQFF
TRBV12-3/TRBV12-4	CASSFWTSSTGELFF
TRBV14	CASSQERNTQYF
TRBV2	CASRLVRETQYF
TRBV12-3/TRBV12-4	CASRTGTGSTDTQYF
TRBV24-1	CATSGNSDQPQHF
TRBV7-2	CASSASSDTQYF
TRBV20-1	CSASNRLTNTEAFF
TRBV12-3/TRBV12-4	CASNTGTSAYNEQFF
TRBV12-3/TRBV12-4	CASSAFGALRSYEQYF
TRBV20-1	CSARVSLGVRDEQYF
TRBV5-1	CASSLTSGRQETQYF
TRBV6-1	CASSETGTLKWGYTF
TRBV25-1	CASSESMGRFQETQYF